What follows are 11 T cell receptor beta chains derived from one specimen sequenced in a study of cytomegalovirus exposure and HLA in healthy donors (dated by TCRdb to 2017 to 2019). Library preparation was by the immunoSEQ multiplex PCR assay. For the multiplex PCR, a mixture combining 60 forward primers for TCR Vbeta segments and 13 reverse primers for TCR Jbeta segments was used. The immuneACCESS repertoire file appears here via TCRdb, limited to in-frame rearrangements. These files lack a portion of the clones; in checked studies, under half of the deficit traces to unresolved V genes, and the cause of the others is not known. This sample holds a few hundred thousand clones; roughly 70% were observed only once. Clones ranked in the top ten supply under 2% of the sample. Sequencing was carried out using PBMCs. The receptors here all came from a woman under 40 in good health and CMV-seronegative.

V is TRBV29-1 and J is TRBJ2-3; 7 bases line up with TRBD1. After removal of 8 bases from V and 0 bases from J, the junction contained 8 bases not matched to a gene. The length of the CDR3 is 14 residues. CDR1 is SQVTM and CDR2 is ANQGSEA in the germline V gene. The CDR3 loop reads CSSGKQGSTDTQYF. The DNA for the CDR3 is TGCAGCTCTGGGAAACAGGGGAGCACAGATACGCAGTATTTT.

This clone was counted between two and nine times. This rearrangement joins TRBV10-3 to TRBJ1-2, with D unclear. CDR1 is ENHRY and CDR2 is SYGVKD in the germline V gene. This CDR3 comprises 12 residues. V lost 3 bases, J lost 8 bases, and 10 bases lay in between. Written as DNA, the CDR3 is TGTGCCATCAGTGATTGGGAGGGCGGCTACACCTTC. Translation: CAISDWEGGYTF.

This clone appeared a few times. This chain links TRBV6-6 with TRBJ2-7; 13 bases are shared with TRBD2. The CDR3 has 15 amino acids. Per germline, CDR1 MNHNY and CDR2 SVGAGI (reference sequence). The trim removed 2 bases at V and 6 bases at J, leaving 4 bases unmatched. The CDR3 region has the DNA TGTGCCAGCAGTTACGGGACTAGCGGGATTCGCGAGCAGTACTTC. It translates to CASSYGTSGIREQYF.

The chain carries TRBV6-1 and TRBJ1-5, with a possible D match to TRBD1 (5 bases). CDR1 is MNHNS, CDR2 SASEGT, per germline. The V and J ends lost 1 base and 7 bases respectively, with 17 bases between them. The CDR3 covers 16 residues. This CDR3 is CASSEGGGGLRQPQHF. CDR3 in DNA: TGTGCCAGCAGTGAAGGTGGGGGAGGGTTAAGGCAGCCCCAGCATTTT.

The chain carries TRBV11-3 and TRBJ2-2; tentatively, D is TRBD1 (5 bases). V was clipped by 5 bases and J by 6 bases, with 13 bases between them. Germline V gives CDR1 SGHNT, CDR2 YENEEA. There are 14 residues in the CDR3. DNA of the CDR3: TGTGCCAGCAGCAATAAAGGACATCCCGGGGAGCTGTTTTTT. Protein sequence: CASSNKGHPGELFF.

This chain uses TRBV7-8 with TRBJ2-3; D might be TRBD1 (6 bases). Germline CDR1 reads SGHVS; CDR2 reads FQNEAQ. The CDR3 is 15 residues long. Trimming pared 1 base from V and 5 bases from J, leaving 13 bases between. CDR3 coding DNA: TGTGCCAGCAGCTTAGTTGGGGGCGGTGGAGATACGCAGTATTTT. Translating it yields CASSLVGGGGDTQYF.

This rearrangement joins TRBV5-4 to TRBJ2-5, with 7 nucleotides matching TRBD2. V shed 1 base and J 5 bases; nucleotides not matched to a gene: 11. This CDR3 comprises 16 residues. CDR1 SGHNT and CDR2 YYREEE come from the germline V gene (reference sequence). The CDR3 is CASSLLGLTSGETQYF. For the CDR3, the DNA is TGTGCCAGCAGCTTGTTGGGACTAACATCGGGGGAGACCCAGTACTTC.

Comment on this clone: Other nucleotide sequences in the sample specify the same CDR3. V is TRBV10-1 and J is TRBJ1-4; 8 bases are shared with TRBD1. Germline V CDR1 and CDR2: WNHNN, SYGVQD (reference sequence). The CDR3 spans 15 residues. After removal of 3 bases from V and 6 bases from J, the junction contained 6 bases not matched to a gene. CDR3 in DNA: TGCGCCAGCAGTGATGGCGGGACAGGCGATGAAAAACTGTTTTTT. Translation: CASSDGGTGDEKLFF.

This sequence joins TRBV6-5 and TRBJ2-1, with a possible D match to TRBD2 (6 bases). V lost 5 bases and J lost 8, with 13 bases in between. Per germline, CDR1 MNHEY and CDR2 SVGAGI. There are 13 residues in the CDR3. As DNA, the CDR3 is TGTGCCAGCAGTGAAGGGAGGAAAGATGAGCAGTTCTTC. Translation: CASSEGRKDEQFF.

The chain uses TRBV7-9 and TRBJ1-1; D gene ambiguous. With 5 bases removed from V and 0 bases from J, the gap between germline ends came to 13 bases. Germline loops: CDR1 SEHNR, CDR2 FQNEAQ (reference sequence). The length of the CDR3 is 15 residues. CDR3 coding DNA: TGTGCCAGCAGCCGAGCGGGCAGCGTGAACACTGAAGCTTTCTTT. It codes for CASSRAGSVNTEAFF.

This clone was counted between two and nine times. The chain is built from TRBV30 and TRBJ1-1; no reliable D call. The CDR3 is made up of 12 amino acids. Germline V gene sequence: CDR1 GTSNPN, CDR2 SVGIG (reference sequence). Between the trimmed V and J ends, which lost 1 base and 1 base, there was a span of 4 bases. CDR3: CAWSDGNTEAFF. The CDR3 DNA reads TGTGCCTGGAGTGACGGGAACACTGAAGCTTTCTTT.